Below, one T cell receptor beta chain is given with its context. The antigen it recognizes is unknown. Base quality data are lacking; no much larger clone is found one base away. CDR3 length: 14 amino acids, cysteine to phenylalanine. Of all the DNA, just the CDR3 is kept, 42 bases in frame from base 1. V lost 4 bases and J lost 3 bases, and the count of bases not matched to a germline gene is 4. In the germline V gene, CDR1 corresponds to SGHRS and CDR2 to YFSETQ. This sample was included in a study of glioma-infiltrating T cells after dendritic cell vaccination (dated by TCRdb to about 2016). The study in broad terms: The cohort included some 15 glioblastoma patients drawn from Phase I and II dendritic cell vaccination trials, of whom 9 were newly diagnosed and 6 had recurrent disease. To make the vaccine, monocyte-derived dendritic cells were cultured for under eight days with IL-4 and GM-CSF and then pulsed overnight with autologous tumor lysate. Between 2003 and 2012, patients were given autologous tumor lysate-pulsed dendritic cell vaccination. Survival after dendritic cell vaccination was correlated with TCR sequencing metrics, such as TIL content and the overlap between tumor and blood repertoires. Tumor-infiltrating lymphocyte content was quantified and tumor and blood repertoires were compared in dendritic cell-vaccinated glioblastoma patients by deep sequencing of TCR beta CDR3 regions. Each patient was given three intradermal dendritic cell vaccine injections, spaced two weeks apart, in the arm below the axilla. The study at large found these results: The cohort was small and heterogeneous, with few patients having full blood and tumor sets and even fewer initial-recurrent tumor pairs. TCR clonality showed no direct relationship with survival, which suggests that a diverse polyclonal response may be important. The response model built on TCR overlap across three groups was characterized as speculative, with prospective validation still needed. Higher estimated pretreatment TIL content predicted longer time to progression and overall survival after dendritic cell vaccination.

TCRB CDR3 regions were amplified from 1.5 to 2 ug genomic DNA, or all available DNA if less, using the immunoSEQ assay. For multiplex PCR, 60 forward primers for TCR V beta segments and 13 reverse primers for J beta segments were used. To estimate the number of reads per starting template, synthetic control templates were added to each sample at limiting dilution. Sequencing produced 87 bp reads on the Illumina HiSeq System. Regarding the original processing steps: PCR and sequencing errors were removed by a nearest neighbor algorithm that merged closely related sequences. TCR overlap was measured as the percentage of unique tumor TCR beta sequences that were also present in the peripheral blood of the same patient. TCRdb limited this immuneACCESS table to in-frame rearrangements with V and J called. A share of clones is missing; checked studies link under half to unresolved V genes, and the rest is unexplained. V and J calls and clone size are given by that table; D and trimming were obtained from the DNA. This sample comprises more than 95,000 clones, 90% of them detected only once. 2.5% to 3.5% of the sample lies in the top ten.

The sample's time point label is to be understood as: after dendritic cell vaccination, including at tumor progression/relapse. Patients were selected for having adequate residual fresh-frozen tumor tissue and more than two years of available survival data. An isocitrate dehydrogenase mutation was not carried by any of the glioblastoma patients, although molecular status was otherwise variable. PBMC were collected before vaccination, two weeks after the third vaccination, and at tumor progression if tumor progression occurred. Genomic DNA was extracted with the Qiagen DNeasy Blood extraction Kit. The clonotype comes from a human donor with glioblastoma. The source was blood, collected after dendritic cell vaccination. The chain couples TRBV5-1 to TRBJ1-5; TRBD1 matches 7 bases in the middle. The DNA is TGCGCCAGCAGCGACGGGACAGCCAATCAGCCCCAGCATTTT. Its protein is CASSDGTANQPQHF.